A single sample gave rise to the 12 T cell receptor beta chains below, sequenced in a study of cytomegalovirus exposure and HLA in healthy donors. The method was immunoSEQ multiplex PCR; TCRdb's version includes in-frame clones alone and lacks a portion of them. The sample lists roughly 150,000 clones; around nine tenths were seen once. The sequenced material came from PBMCs. The receptor source for this set is a woman aged 18-30 years in good health and CMV-seropositive.

This clone has only a few counts. The CDR3 here is CASSQDLGSEAFF. The CDR3 DNA reads TGTGCCAGCAGCCAAGATTTGGGCAGTGAAGCTTTCTTT. This chain connects TRBV4-2 to TRBJ1-1; the D is unclear. V was cut by 0 bases and J by 7 bases, with 9 bases left in between. The CDR3 is 13 amino acids. The germline gives CDR1 LGHNA, CDR2 YNFKEQ.

This sequence joins TRBV4-1 and TRBJ2-1; a possible D gene is TRBD1 (6 bases). Trimming removed 3 bases from V and 0 bases from J, with 18 bases in between. This CDR3 comprises 18 residues. CDR1 is MGHRA, CDR2 YSYEKL, per germline. The CDR3 DNA sequence: TGCGCCAGCAGCCATTTTCCCGCCGGGACAAGCTCCTACAATGAGCAGTTCTTC. Translation: CASSHFPAGTSSYNEQFF.

The genes are TRBV7-2 and TRBJ2-7; tentative D call: TRBD2 (5 bases). The germline V gene encodes CDR1 SGHTA and CDR2 FQGNSA. The V and J ends lost 5 bases and 5 bases respectively, with 19 bases between them. This CDR3 is 15 amino acids long. The DNA of the CDR3 is TGTGCCAGCAGCGGGAGTGGGCGGGCCGGGGACGAGCAGTACTTC. Its protein product is CASSGSGRAGDEQYF.

J is TRBJ1-5 and V is TRBV6-5; maybe TRBD1 (5 bases). Germline CDR1 and CDR2: MNHEY and SVGAGI. V was trimmed by 10 bases and J by 0 bases, leaving 16 bases between them. CDR3 length: 15 amino acids. CDR3 sequence: CATATLGGSNQPQHF. The CDR3 bases are TGTGCCACCGCCACCCTGGGGGGTAGCAATCAGCCCCAGCATTTT.

This clone was counted once. The chain has TRBV11-3 and TRBJ1-4; 7 bases agree with TRBD1. This CDR3 has 14 residues. Germline-derived CDR1 and CDR2 are SGHNT and YENEEA. V was clipped by 4 bases and J by 8 bases; unmatched bases: 7. For the CDR3, the DNA is TGTGCCAGCAGCTCAGGGACAGTGTCAGAAAAACTGTTTTTT. This sequence encodes CASSSGTVSEKLFF.

This clone showed up just a few times. This sample also contains other DNA sequences that code for the same CDR3. The J gene is TRBJ2-7, the V gene TRBV7-2; tentatively, D is TRBD2 (6 bases). Trimming cost V 0 bases and J 4 bases, with 7 bases left between them. The length of the CDR3 is 13 residues. CDR1 is SGHTA, CDR2 FQGNSA, per germline. The DNA for the CDR3 is TGTGCCAGCAGCTTAGCGCGGGGTTACGAGCAGTACTTC. This translates into CASSLARGYEQYF.

The chain uses TRBV2 and TRBJ2-1, with 13 bases matching TRBD2. Germline loops: CDR1 SNHLY, CDR2 FYNNEI. CDR3 size: 14 residues. Trimming at V came to 7 bases and at J to 6 bases, leaving 3 bases not matched to a gene. The CDR3 reads CASTRLAGGNEQFF. CDR3 bases: TGTGCCAGCACTCGACTAGCGGGAGGCAATGAGCAGTTCTTC.

This chain joins TRBV6-5 and TRBJ2-5; the match to TRBD2 covers 7 bases. Germline loops: CDR1 MNHEY, CDR2 SVGAGI. CDR3 size: 13 residues. The junction had 3 bases not matched to a gene; V was cut back by 6 bases and J by 2 bases. DNA for the CDR3: TGTGCCAGCAGGCAGCGGGGACAAGAGACCCAGTACTTC. This encodes CASRQRGQETQYF.

The genes are TRBV7-9 and TRBJ1-1; D is ambiguous. Germline CDR1 is SEHNR and CDR2 is FQNEAQ (reference sequence). The length of the CDR3 is 13 residues. Trimming cost V 3 bases and J 4 bases, with 9 bases left between them. The CDR3 is CASSLGVSTEAFF. The CDR3 DNA follows: TGTGCCAGCAGCTTGGGAGTGAGCACTGAAGCTTTCTTT.

The gene calls are TRBV19 and TRBJ1-2; weak D call: TRBD1 (6 bases). Trimming took off 4 bases at V and 8 bases at J, with 17 bases between the two ends. The length of the CDR3 is 14 residues. Germline loops: CDR1 LNHDA, CDR2 SQIVND (reference sequence). The DNA for the CDR3 is TGTGCCAGTAGTACCTCGACAGGAGACGGAGGCTACACCTTC. Encoded protein: CASSTSTGDGGYTF.

The rearrangement joins TRBV7-3 to TRBJ2-3, with D maybe TRBD1 (5 bases). The germline CDR1 and CDR2 sequences are SGHTA and FQGTGA. The CDR3 totals 16 residues. Trimming stripped 0 bases from V and 5 bases from J, with 15 bases between. In DNA, the CDR3 is TGTGCCAGCAGCTTAACGTCCAGGGCCCGGGTAGATACGCAGTATTTT. It translates to CASSLTSRARVDTQYF. The variable domain in full, with the rest retrieved from reference TRBV7-3 and TRBJ2-3, is GAGVSQTPSNKVTEKGKYVELRCDPISGHTALYWYRQSLGQGPEFLIYFQGTGAADDSGLPNDRFFAVRPEGSVSTLKIQRTERGDSAVYLCASSLTSRARVDTQYFGPGTRLTVL.

V gene TRBV10-3 combines with J gene TRBJ2-5; weak D call: TRBD2 (6 bases). V was cut by 4 bases and J by 4 bases, with 13 bases left in between. The length of the CDR3 is 14 residues. From germline, CDR1 is ENHRY and CDR2 SYGVKD. As DNA, the CDR3 is TGTGCCATCAGTGTTGATCAGGGAGGAGAGACCCAGTACTTC. This translates into CAISVDQGGETQYF.